This T cell receptor (beta chain) was captured by sequencing in a study of cytomegalovirus exposure and HLA in healthy donors. For the study at large: Previous work identified roughly 110 million unique TCR beta sequences from about 200 million T cells. Study results and limitations: The likely origin of a cluster of highly shared sequence variants was a sequencing artifact.

The germline V gene has CDR1 SGHNT and CDR2 YENEEA. The length of the CDR3 is 14 residues. The V and J ends lost 2 bases and 7 bases, in that order; junction bases with no gene match: 6. Healthy bone marrow donors made up the donors. As concerns this clone: Its antigen is still unknown.

PCR employed 60 Vbeta and 13 Jbeta primers. Profiling relied on immunoSEQ multiplex PCR, and the TCRdb table lists in-frame clones only, not all of them. The repertoire holds over 150,000 clones, with over 60% as singletons. The V call is TRBV11-3, the J call TRBJ2-7; 9 nucleotides line up with TRBD1. The source material was PBMCs. The receptor's source is a woman in her 40s in good health and CMV-seronegative. For the CDR3, the DNA is TGTGCCAGCAGCTTAAGGGACAGGGAATGGGAGCAGTACTTC. It encodes CASSLRDREWEQYF. Full variable domain (rest looked up from reference TRBV11-3 and TRBJ2-7): EAGVVQSPRYKIIEKKQPVAFWCNPISGHNTLYWYLQNLGQGPELLIRYENEEAVDDSQLPKDRFSAERLKGVDSTLKIQPAELGDSAVYLCASSLRDREWEQYFGPGTRLTVT.